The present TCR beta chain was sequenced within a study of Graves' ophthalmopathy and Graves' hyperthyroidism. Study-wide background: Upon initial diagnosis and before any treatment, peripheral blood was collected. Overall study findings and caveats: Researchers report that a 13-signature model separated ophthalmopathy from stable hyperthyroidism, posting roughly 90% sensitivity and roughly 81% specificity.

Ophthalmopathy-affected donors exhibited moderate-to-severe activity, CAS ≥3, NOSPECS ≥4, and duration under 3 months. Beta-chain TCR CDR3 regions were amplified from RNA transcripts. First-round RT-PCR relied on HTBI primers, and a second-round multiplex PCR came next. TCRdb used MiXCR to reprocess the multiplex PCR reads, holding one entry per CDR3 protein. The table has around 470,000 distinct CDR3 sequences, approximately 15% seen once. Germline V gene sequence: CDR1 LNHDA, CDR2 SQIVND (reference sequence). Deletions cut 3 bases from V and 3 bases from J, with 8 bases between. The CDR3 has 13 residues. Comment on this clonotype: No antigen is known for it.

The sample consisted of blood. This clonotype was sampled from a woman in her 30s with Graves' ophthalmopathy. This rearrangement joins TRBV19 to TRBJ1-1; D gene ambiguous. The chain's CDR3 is CASSIRSDTEAFF. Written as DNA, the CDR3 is TGTGCCAGTAGTATTAGGAGTGACACTGAAGCTTTCTTT.